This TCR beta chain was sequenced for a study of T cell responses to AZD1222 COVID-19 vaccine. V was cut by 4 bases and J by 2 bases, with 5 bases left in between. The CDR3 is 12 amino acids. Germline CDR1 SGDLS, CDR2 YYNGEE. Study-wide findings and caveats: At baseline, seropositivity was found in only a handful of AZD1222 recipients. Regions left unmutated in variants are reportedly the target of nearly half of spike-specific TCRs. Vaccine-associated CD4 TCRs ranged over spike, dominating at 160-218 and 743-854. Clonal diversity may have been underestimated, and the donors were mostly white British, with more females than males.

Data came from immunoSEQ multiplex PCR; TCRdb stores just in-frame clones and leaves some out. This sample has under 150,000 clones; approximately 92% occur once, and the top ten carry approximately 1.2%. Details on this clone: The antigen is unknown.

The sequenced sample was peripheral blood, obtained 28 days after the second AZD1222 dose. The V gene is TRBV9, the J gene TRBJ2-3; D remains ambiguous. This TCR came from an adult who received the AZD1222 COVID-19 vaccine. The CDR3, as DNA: TGTGCCAGCAGCCCCCACACAGATACGCAGTATTTT. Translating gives CASSPHTDTQYF.